What follows are 5 T cell receptor beta chains derived from one specimen sequenced in a study of type 1 and type 2 diabetes patients. Genomic DNA was the PCR template. The TCR beta CDR3 region was amplified using 30 forward and 13 reverse primers. TCRdb re-called the multiplex PCR reads through MiXCR, storing one row per CDR3 protein. Counted here are some 250,000 distinct CDR3 sequences, 45% to 60% occurring once; the ten biggest clones make up roughly an eighth. Sequenced input: peripheral blood mononuclear cells (PBMCs). The receptors were gathered from a man aged 18 to 30 with type 2 diabetes.

This CDR3 is CASSRGPDNSPLHF. The CDR3 DNA reads TGTGCCAGCAGCAGGGGGCCGGATAATTCACCCCTCCACTTT. The rearrangement links TRBV28 to TRBJ1-6; 8 bases fit TRBD1. The CDR3 is made up of 14 amino acids. V gave up 6 bases and J gave up 5 bases; unmatched junction bases: 3. Looked up from germline, CDR1 is MDHEN and CDR2 is SYDVKM.

The chain carries TRBV2 and TRBJ1-5, with TRBD1 as a possible D gene (5 bases). CDR3 length: 14 residues. CDR1 and CDR2 from the germline V gene are SNHLY and FYNNEI. V lost 6 bases, J lost 4 bases, and 13 bases lay in between. In DNA form, the CDR3 reads TGTGCCAGCAGGACCGGGGCGGGGAATCAGCCCCAGCATTTT. Translation: CASRTGAGNQPQHF. Filled out from reference TRBV2 and TRBJ1-5, the complete variable domain reads EPEVTQTPSHQVTQMGQEVILRCVPISNHLYFYWYRQILGQKVEFLVSFYNNEISEKSEIFDDQFSVERPDGSNFTLKIRSTKLEDSAMYFCASRTGAGNQPQHFGDGTRLSIL.

The V and J genes are TRBV9 and TRBJ2-3; maybe TRBD2 (5 bases). The CDR3 length is 14 residues. CDR1 and CDR2 (germline): SGDLS, YYNGEE. V dropped 0 bases and J dropped 3 bases, with 8 bases sitting between them. As DNA, the CDR3 is TGTGCCAGCAGCGTAGCGGGGTCGACAGATACGCAGTATTTT. Protein sequence: CASSVAGSTDTQYF.

The chain has TRBV6-5 and TRBJ1-6, with D unclear. V was shortened by 3 bases and J by 5 bases, with 14 bases between the two germline ends. There are 16 residues in the CDR3. The V gene's germline CDR1 is MNHEY and CDR2 SVGAGI. CDR3 coding DNA: TGTGCCAGCAGTTATGGGTTCGCTAGAGATAATTCACCCCTCCACTTT. Translated, it gives CASSYGFARDNSPLHF.

This clonotype was observed a few times. The gene calls are TRBV2 and TRBJ1-1; 9 nucleotides agree with TRBD1. Germline V CDR1 and CDR2: SNHLY, FYNNEI. This CDR3 spans 17 amino acids. Trimming at V came to 8 bases and at J to 4 bases, leaving 17 bases not matched to a gene. The CDR3 DNA reads as TGTGCCAGCGGGTGGGGACAGGGTCTCATTATGGTCACTGAAGCTTTCTTT. This encodes CASGWGQGLIMVTEAFF.